These 14 T cell receptor beta chains share one sample of origin, sequenced in a study of blood T cell repertoires in COVID-19. Sequenced by immunoSEQ multiplex PCR; TCRdb stores in-frame clones only, minus some. Counted here are roughly 330,000 clones, around 87% occurring once; the ten biggest clones make up 5.3%. Sequenced sample: PBMCs or T cells enriched from blood (not recorded which). Receptor source: a woman in her twenties or thirties who had recovered from COVID-19.

This chain links TRBV3-1 (or the pseudogene TRBV3-2) with TRBJ2-6; D not certain. Per germline, CDR1 LGHDT and CDR2 YNNKEL (reference sequence). V was pared by 0 bases and J by 2 bases, with 11 bases between. The CDR3 spans 17 residues. CDR3 residues: CASSQDRLYAGANVLTF. The DNA of the CDR3 is TGTGCCAGCAGCCAAGACAGGTTATACGCTGGGGCCAACGTCCTGACTTTC.

The chain combines TRBV2 with TRBJ2-3; D uncertain. Germline assignment: CDR1 SNHLY and CDR2 FYNNEI. The germline V and J ends were trimmed by 8 bases and 0 bases, with 15 bases remaining between them. The CDR3 runs to 15 residues. The CDR3 nucleotides read TGTGCCAGCGTTTCGAGGAGTTTTAGCACAGATACGCAGTATTTT. Protein: CASVSRSFSTDTQYF.

This chain connects TRBV24-1 to TRBJ1-2; D unresolved. V gave up 0 bases and J gave up 8 bases, with 18 bases separating them. CDR3 length equals 16 residues. Germline CDR1 KGHDR, CDR2 SFDVKD. CDR3: CATSDLKAAEDRGYTF. CDR3 sequence (DNA): TGTGCCACCAGTGATTTGAAGGCAGCCGAGGATCGCGGCTACACCTTC.

The gene calls are TRBV3-1 (or the pseudogene TRBV3-2) and TRBJ2-7, with D possibly being TRBD1 (6 bases). The V and J ends lost 2 bases and 6 bases respectively, with 14 bases between them. The CDR3 consists of 14 residues. Germline V gives CDR1 LGHDT, CDR2 YNNKEL (reference sequence). This chain's CDR3 is CASSQHGGSSEQYF. As DNA, the CDR3 is TGTGCCAGCAGCCAACATGGGGGCTCGAGCGAGCAGTACTTC.

V and J are TRBV5-1 and TRBJ2-1; the match to TRBD2 covers 7 bases. From germline, CDR1 is SGHRS and CDR2 YFSETQ. This CDR3 is 16 amino acids long. Unmatched junction bases numbered 9, after V lost 2 bases and J lost 4 bases. This CDR3 is CASSFSGLAAYNEQFF. CDR3 DNA: TGCGCCAGCAGCTTCTCCGGGCTAGCGGCATACAATGAGCAGTTCTTC.

This clone was observed once. J is TRBJ2-2 and V is TRBV28; 7 positions agree with TRBD1. This CDR3 has 13 amino acids. With 6 bases clipped from V and 6 bases from J, the junction kept 4 bases outside the gene matches. CDR1 and CDR2 (germline): MDHEN, SYDVKM. Here the CDR3 DNA reads TGTGCCAGCAGCCGACAGGGATCCGGGGAGCTGTTTTTT. Translating gives CASSRQGSGELFF.

The chain employs TRBV4-1 and TRBJ2-3, with TRBD2 as a possible D gene (5 bases). Between the trimmed V and J ends, which lost 0 bases and 2 bases, there was a span of 15 bases. There are 17 residues in the CDR3. Germline V lookup: CDR1 MGHRA, CDR2 YSYEKL. This CDR3 is CASSQDSQAASTDTQYF. CDR3 sequence (DNA): TGCGCCAGCAGCCAAGATTCACAAGCGGCTTCCACAGATACGCAGTATTTT.

This clone was observed a single time. The chain recombines TRBV4-1 with TRBJ2-3, with 8 bases identical to TRBD2. CDR1 MGHRA and CDR2 YSYEKL come from the germline V gene. The V gene end was trimmed by 2 bases and the J gene end by 2 bases; junction bases not matched to a gene: 6. The CDR3 is 16 residues long. The CDR3 sequence: CASSQRASGFTDTQYF. CDR3 sequence (DNA): TGCGCCAGCAGCCAACGCGCTAGCGGGTTCACAGATACGCAGTATTTT.

This rearrangement joins TRBV7-2 to TRBJ1-2; TRBD1 agrees at 7 bases. CDR1 is SGHTA, CDR2 FQGNSA, per germline. V lost 3 bases, J lost 6 bases, and 10 bases stayed unmatched. The CDR3 runs to 15 residues. This CDR3 reads CASSFPRQGADGYTF. CDR3 coding DNA: TGTGCCAGCAGCTTCCCTCGACAGGGCGCCGATGGCTACACCTTC. Looking up the rest from reference TRBV7-2 and TRBJ1-2 gives the full variable domain: GAGVSQSPSNKVTEKGKDVELRCDPISGHTALYWYRQSLGQGLEFLIYFQGNSAPDKSGLPSDRFSAERTGGSVSTLTIQRTQQEDSAVYLCASSFPRQGADGYTFGSGTRLTVV.

The gene calls are TRBV7-9 and TRBJ2-5; tentatively, D is TRBD1 (5 bases). Trimming removed 3 bases at V and 3 bases at J, with 11 bases between. This CDR3 is built from 14 residues. Germline V gives CDR1 SEHNR, CDR2 FQNEAQ (reference sequence). CDR3 DNA: TGTGCCAGCAGCTTTACAAGGGGCGAAGAGACCCAGTACTTC. It encodes CASSFTRGEETQYF.

The J gene is TRBJ2-7, the V gene TRBV5-6, with a possible D match to TRBD1 (6 bases). The CDR3 loop spans 13 amino acids. Looked up from germline, CDR1 is SGHDT and CDR2 is YYEEEE. V dropped 3 bases and J dropped 6 bases, with 13 bases sitting between them. The CDR3 nucleotides are TGTGCCAGCAGCTCCACAGGGTTAGGCGAGCAGTACTTC. Translating gives CASSSTGLGEQYF.

Only a few counts were recorded for this clone. The rearrangement uses TRBV7-2 and TRBJ2-1; TRBD1 aligns across 9 bases. The CDR3 covers 14 residues. The germline gives CDR1 SGHTA, CDR2 FQGNSA. Germline trimming cut 7 bases from V and 3 bases from J; bases unmatched to any gene: 4. The DNA of the CDR3 is TGTGCCAGCACCCCGGGACAGGGCTACAATGAGCAGTTCTTC. It specifies CASTPGQGYNEQFF.

The chain couples TRBV7-6 to TRBJ1-3; D is possibly TRBD1 (6 bases). The germline V gene encodes CDR1 SGHVS and CDR2 FNYEAQ. This CDR3 is built from 17 residues. Trimming left V 1 base short and J 0 bases short, with 13 bases between. The CDR3 nucleotides read TGTGCCAGCAGCTTAGAGACAGGAGATAACTCTGGAAACACCATATATTTT. Translation gives CASSLETGDNSGNTIYF.

The chain links TRBV7-8 to TRBJ1-6; perhaps TRBD1 as D (6 bases). V lost 1 base and J lost 10, with 14 bases in between. CDR3 length: 15 amino acids. Germline CDR1 is SGHVS and CDR2 is FQNEAQ. CDR3 nucleotides: TGTGCCAGCAGCTTAGACTCGGGACACAAGTCACCCCTCCACTTT. It specifies CASSLDSGHKSPLHF.